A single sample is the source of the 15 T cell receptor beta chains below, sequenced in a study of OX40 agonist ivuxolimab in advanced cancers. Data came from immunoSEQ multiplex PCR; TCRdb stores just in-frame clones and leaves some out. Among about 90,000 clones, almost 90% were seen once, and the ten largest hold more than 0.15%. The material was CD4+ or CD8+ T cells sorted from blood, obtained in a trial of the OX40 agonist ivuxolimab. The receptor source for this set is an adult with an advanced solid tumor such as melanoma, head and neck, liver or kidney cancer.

CDR3: CSAARDNTNYGYTF. The CDR3 nucleotides read TGCAGCGCTGCTCGGGACAACACTAACTATGGCTACACCTTC. V and J are TRBV29-1 and TRBJ1-2; weak D call: TRBD1 (6 bases). This CDR3 is built from 14 residues. The V end was cut by 7 bases, the J end by 0 bases, with 15 bases between. CDR1 SQVTM and CDR2 ANQGSEA come from the germline V gene.

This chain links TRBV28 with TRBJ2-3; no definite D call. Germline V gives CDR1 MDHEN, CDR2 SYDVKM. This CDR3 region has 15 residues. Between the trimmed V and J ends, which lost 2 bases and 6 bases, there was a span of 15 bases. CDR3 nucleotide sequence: TGTGCCAGCAGTTTAGTCTACCCTAATGCGGATACGCAGTATTTT. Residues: CASSLVYPNADTQYF.

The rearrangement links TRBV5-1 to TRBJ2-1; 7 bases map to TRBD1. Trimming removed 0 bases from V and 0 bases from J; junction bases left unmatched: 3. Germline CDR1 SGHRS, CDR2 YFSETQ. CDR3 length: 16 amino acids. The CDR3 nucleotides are TGCGCCAGCAGCTTGGGGGGACAGAGCTCCTACAATGAGCAGTTCTTC. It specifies CASSLGGQSSYNEQFF.

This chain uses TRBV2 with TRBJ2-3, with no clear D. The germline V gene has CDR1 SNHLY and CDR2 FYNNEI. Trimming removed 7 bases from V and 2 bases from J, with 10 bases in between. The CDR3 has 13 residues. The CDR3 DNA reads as TGTGCCAGCATAGGAAAACACACAGATACGCAGTATTTT. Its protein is CASIGKHTDTQYF.

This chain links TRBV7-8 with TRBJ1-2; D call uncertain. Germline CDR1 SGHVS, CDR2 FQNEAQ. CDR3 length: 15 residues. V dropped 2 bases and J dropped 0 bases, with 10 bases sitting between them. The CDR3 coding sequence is TGTGCCAGCAGCTTAAACCGTGAAGCTAACTATGGCTACACCTTC. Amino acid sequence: CASSLNREANYGYTF.

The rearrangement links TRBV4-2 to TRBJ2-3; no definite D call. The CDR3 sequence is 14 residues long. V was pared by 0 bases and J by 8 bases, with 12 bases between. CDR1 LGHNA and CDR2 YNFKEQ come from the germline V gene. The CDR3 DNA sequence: TGTGCCAGCAGCCAAGATGCCAGATCTGGTACGCAGTATTTT. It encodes CASSQDARSGTQYF.

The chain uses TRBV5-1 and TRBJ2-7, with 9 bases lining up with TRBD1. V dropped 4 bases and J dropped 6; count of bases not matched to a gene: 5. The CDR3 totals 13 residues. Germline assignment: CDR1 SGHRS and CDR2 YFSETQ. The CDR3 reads CASSRDREGEQYF. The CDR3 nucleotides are TGCGCCAGCAGCCGGGACAGGGAGGGCGAGCAGTACTTC.

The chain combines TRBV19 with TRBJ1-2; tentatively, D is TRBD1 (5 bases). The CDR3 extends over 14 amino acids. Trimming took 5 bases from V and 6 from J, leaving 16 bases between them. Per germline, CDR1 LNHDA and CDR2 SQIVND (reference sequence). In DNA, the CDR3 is TGTGCCAGTAGTGACCCGGGACGGGTCCATGGCTACACCTTC. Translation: CASSDPGRVHGYTF.

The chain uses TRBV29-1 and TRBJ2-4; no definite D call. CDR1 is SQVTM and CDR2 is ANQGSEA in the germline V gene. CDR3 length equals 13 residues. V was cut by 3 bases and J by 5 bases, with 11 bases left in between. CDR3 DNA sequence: TGCAGCGTTGAGACATTTCCGGAAAACATTCAGTACTTC. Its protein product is CSVETFPENIQYF. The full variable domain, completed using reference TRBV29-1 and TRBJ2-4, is SAVISQKPSRDICQRGTSLTIQCQVDSQVTMMFWYRQQPGQSLTLIATANQGSEATYESGFVIDKFPISRPNLTFSTLTVSNMSPEDSSIYLCSVETFPENIQYFGAGTRLSVL.

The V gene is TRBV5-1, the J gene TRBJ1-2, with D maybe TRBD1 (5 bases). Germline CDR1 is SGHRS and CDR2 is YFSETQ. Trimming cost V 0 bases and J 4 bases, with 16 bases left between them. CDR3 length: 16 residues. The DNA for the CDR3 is TGCGCCAGCAGCTTGGGGGGCGACAGCCACTCCTATGGCTACACCTTC. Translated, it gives CASSLGGDSHSYGYTF.

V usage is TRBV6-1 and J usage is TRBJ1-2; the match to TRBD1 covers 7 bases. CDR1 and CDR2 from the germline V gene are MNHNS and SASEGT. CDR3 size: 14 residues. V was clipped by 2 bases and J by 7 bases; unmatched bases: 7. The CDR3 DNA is TGTGCCAGCAGTGAATTCAGGGGGAGTTCTGGCTACACCTTC. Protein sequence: CASSEFRGSSGYTF.

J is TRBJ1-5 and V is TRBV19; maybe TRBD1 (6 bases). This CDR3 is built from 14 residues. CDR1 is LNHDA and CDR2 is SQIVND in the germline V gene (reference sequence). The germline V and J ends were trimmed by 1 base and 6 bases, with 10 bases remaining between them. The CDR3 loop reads CASSIADSVQPQHF. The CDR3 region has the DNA TGTGCCAGTAGTATAGCGGACAGCGTTCAGCCCCAGCATTTT. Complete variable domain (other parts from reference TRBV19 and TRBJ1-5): DGGITQSPKYLFRKEGQNVTLSCEQNLNHDAMYWYRQDPGQGLRLIYYSQIVNDFQKGDIAEGYSVSREKKESFPLTVTSAQKNPTAFYLCASSIADSVQPQHFGDGTRLSIL.

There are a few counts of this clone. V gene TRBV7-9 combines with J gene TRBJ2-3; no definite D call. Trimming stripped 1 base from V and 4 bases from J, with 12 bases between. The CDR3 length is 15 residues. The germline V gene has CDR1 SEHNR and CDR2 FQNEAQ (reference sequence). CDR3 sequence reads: CASSLGSWAADTQYF. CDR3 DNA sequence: TGTGCCAGCAGCTTAGGAAGTTGGGCTGCAGATACGCAGTATTTT.

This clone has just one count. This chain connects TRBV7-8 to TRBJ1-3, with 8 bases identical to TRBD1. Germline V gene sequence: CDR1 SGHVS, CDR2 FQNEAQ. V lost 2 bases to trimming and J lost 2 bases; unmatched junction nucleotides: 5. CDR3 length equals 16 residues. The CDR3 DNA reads TGTGCCAGCAGCTTAAGCCAGGGGGCGGCTGGAAACACCATATATTTT. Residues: CASSLSQGAAGNTIYF. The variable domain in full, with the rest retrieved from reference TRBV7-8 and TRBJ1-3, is GAGVSQSPRYKVAKRGQDVALRCDPISGHVSLFWYQQALGQGPEFLTYFQNEAQLDKSGLPSDRFFAERPEGSVSTLKIQRTQQEDSAVYLCASSLSQGAAGNTIYFGEGSWLTVV.

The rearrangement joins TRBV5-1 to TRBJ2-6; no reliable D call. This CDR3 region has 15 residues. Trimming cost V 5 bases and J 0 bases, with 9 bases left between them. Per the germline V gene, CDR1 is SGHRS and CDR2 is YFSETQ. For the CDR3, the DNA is TGCGCCAGCAGGTTAGGTGCCTCTGGGGCCAACGTCCTGACTTTC. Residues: CASRLGASGANVLTF.